This passage covers 12 T cell receptor beta chains from one sample sequenced in a study of T-cell memory formation after mild COVID-19 listed by TCRdb under 2021. The library was prepared using 5' RACE. TCRdb records Illumina NovaSeq 6000 as the sequencer. TCRdb trimmed public reads at Q25 via fastp, called clones via MiXCR and kept in-frame beta chains. Each entry merges the rows of one CDR3 protein and shows their most common DNA and genes. For this sample the table gives roughly 310,000 distinct CDR3 sequences, of which more than 15% were detected only once. Roughly 22% of the sample is in the top ten clones. Sequenced material: PBMCs or a T cell subset sorted from them (not recorded which). These receptors were obtained from a man younger than 35 who had mild COVID-19 (a few samples of this study predate the infection). The sample titles of this study are shuffled in the database, so cell type and time point are left out; the donor was told from shared clones.

V gene TRBV20-1 combines with J gene TRBJ1-5; D gene uncertain. The CDR3 extends over 12 amino acids. V lost 3 bases, J lost 2 bases, and 5 bases lay in between. Germline CDR1 and CDR2: DFQATT and SNEGSKA (reference sequence). The CDR3 loop is CSASSRNQPQHF. CDR3 coding DNA: TGCAGTGCTAGCTCCCGCAATCAGCCCCAGCATTTT.

Only a few counts were recorded for this clonotype. The chain recombines TRBV7-3 with TRBJ2-3, with D perhaps matching TRBD2 (5 bases). The CDR3 contains 15 residues. CDR1 SGHTA and CDR2 FQGTGA come from the germline V gene. V lost 2 bases and J lost 1, with 10 bases in between. The CDR3 loop is CASSLWNGGTDTQYF. The CDR3 nucleotides are TGTGCCAGCAGCTTATGGAACGGGGGCACAGATACGCAGTATTTT.

This clonotype was seen once. The V call is TRBV28, the J call TRBJ1-2, with D possibly matching TRBD1 (6 bases). Germline V gene data show CDR1 as MDHEN and CDR2 as SYDVKM. The V and J ends lost 6 bases and 4 bases respectively, with 15 bases between them. This CDR3 comprises 14 residues. The DNA of the CDR3 is TGTGCCAGCAGAGAAAGACAGGCTGGCTATGGCTACACCTTC. This gives the protein CASRERQAGYGYTF.

The chain uses TRBV23-1 and TRBJ2-2, with TRBD1 matching over 9 bases. TRBV23-1 carries the ORF label, with uncertain function. With 6 bases clipped from V and 7 bases from J, the junction kept 6 bases outside the gene matches. This CDR3 comprises 14 residues. CDR3 bases: TGCGCCAGCAGCGGACAGGGGAAGGGCGGGGAGCTGTTTTTT. Translating it yields CASSGQGKGGELFF.

Many counts were recorded for this clonotype. This chain uses TRBV18 with TRBJ2-7, with TRBD2 matching over 10 bases. The CDR3 sequence is 14 residues long. The germline V gene has CDR1 KGHSH and CDR2 LQKENI. V was pared by 3 bases and J by 4 bases, with 3 bases of the junction left unmatched. The CDR3 spells CASSPSGGLYEQYF. In DNA form, the CDR3 reads TGTGCCAGCTCACCTAGCGGGGGGCTTTACGAGCAGTACTTC.

Turning to this clonotype: Compared with germline, one end of the junction differs, possibly owing to a read error. The gene calls are TRBV9 and TRBJ2-3; 12 bases fit TRBD2. CDR3 length equals 16 residues. Germline V gene sequence: CDR1 SGDLS, CDR2 YYNGEE. The CDR3 here is CSSSVGLAGNTDTQYF. The CDR3 bases are TGTTCCAGCAGCGTAGGACTAGCGGGGAACACAGATACGCAGTATTTT.

This clonotype was recorded a few times. This chain joins TRBV5-1 and TRBJ2-7, with D uncertain. The V end was cut by 2 bases, the J end by 5 bases, with 11 bases between. From germline, CDR1 is SGHRS and CDR2 YFSETQ. The CDR3 extends over 13 amino acids. The CDR3 sequence: CASSFGWLHEQYV. The CDR3 nucleotides read TGCGCCAGCAGCTTCGGATGGCTCCACGAGCAGTACGTC.

Ten or more counts support this clonotype. The rearrangement links TRBV7-9 to TRBJ2-2; TRBD2 agrees at 8 bases. The CDR3 consists of 15 residues. The V and J ends lost 6 bases and 6 bases, in that order; junction bases with no gene match: 9. Germline V gene sequence: CDR1 SEHNR, CDR2 FQNEAQ (reference sequence). The CDR3 DNA reads as TGTGCCAGCAGGTTTACAGGACTAGCTGCCGGGGAGCTGTTTTTT. It specifies CASRFTGLAAGELFF. The full variable domain, its missing parts supplied by reference TRBV7-9 and TRBJ2-2, is DTGVSQNPRHKITKRGQNVTFRCDPISEHNRLYWYRQTLGQGPEFLTYFQNEAQLEKSRLLSDRFSAERPKGSFSTLEIQRTEQGDSAMYLCASRFTGLAAGELFFGEGSRLTVL.

V usage is TRBV12-3 or TRBV12-4 and J usage is TRBJ1-5, with 7 bases identical to TRBD1. V dropped 6 bases and J dropped 0; count of bases not matched to a gene: 5. CDR3 size: 15 residues. CDR3: CASSPTGISNQPQHF. As DNA, the CDR3 is TGTGCCAGCAGCCCGACAGGGATTAGCAATCAGCCCCAGCATTTT.

The chain combines TRBV6-5 with TRBJ1-2, with D possibly being TRBD1 (6 bases). This CDR3 has 12 amino acids. V was cut by 2 bases and J by 7 bases, with 8 bases left in between. CDR1 MNHEY and CDR2 SVGAGI come from the germline V gene. CDR3 in amino acids: CASSYGGLGYTF. The CDR3 region has the DNA TGTGCCAGCAGTTACGGGGGGCTTGGCTACACCTTC.

A few counts support this clonotype. The rearrangement uses TRBV24-1 and TRBJ2-3, with a tentative D call TRBD1 (6 bases). CDR1 and CDR2 (germline): KGHDR, SFDVKD. Trimming pared 6 bases from V and 3 bases from J, leaving 9 bases between. This CDR3 comprises 13 residues. CDR3 region: CATSKTGTDTQYF. The CDR3, as DNA: TGTGCCACCAGTAAAACAGGGACAGATACGCAGTATTTT.

The CDR3 protein is CASSLTARGSGSPLHF. The DNA for the CDR3 is TGTGCCAGCAGCTTAACAGCCAGGGGGTCGGGTTCACCCCTCCACTTT. The chain employs TRBV7-3 and TRBJ1-6; TRBD1 matches 7 bases. The CDR3 spans 16 residues. V was pared by 0 bases and J by 9 bases, with 8 bases of the junction left unmatched. Germline CDR1 is SGHTA and CDR2 is FQGTGA.